This T cell receptor (beta chain) was sequenced during a study of blood T cell repertoires in COVID-19. Overall study: The study drew acute and convalescent COVID-19 samples from the United States, Italy and Spain. Nucleic acid was either cDNA or gDNA, and it came from T cells, B-cell-depleted T cells, or PBMCs.

The V end lost 6 bases, the J end lost 2 bases, and 11 bases lay between the germline ends. The CDR3 runs to 14 residues. Germline CDR1 and CDR2: SNHLY and FYNNEI. Original data processing: Quantification of nucleated cells was approximated via reference gene primer amplification. TCRdb's copy holds only in-frame clones and misses some; the assay was immunoSEQ multiplex PCR. Clonal size and the V and J genes are those of that table, whereas D and trimming came from the DNA. This table has tens of thousands of clones, less than 85% appearing once. This TCR was recovered from a human donor in a cohort sampled during active COVID-19. V gene TRBV2 combines with J gene TRBJ1-5, with D possibly TRBD1 on 5 matching bases. The material sequenced was peripheral blood. CDR3 coding DNA: TGTGCCAGCAGGGGCCAGGGTGGCAATCAGCCCCAGCATTTT. It yields the protein CASRGQGGNQPQHF. Variable domain in full (rest from reference TRBV2 and TRBJ1-5): EPEVTQTPSHQVTQMGQEVILRCVPISNHLYFYWYRQILGQKVEFLVSFYNNEISEKSEIFDDQFSVERPDGSNFTLKIRSTKLEDSAMYFCASRGQGGNQPQHFGDGTRLSIL.